Listed below are T cell receptor beta chains from one sample, sequenced in a study of OX40 agonist ivuxolimab in advanced cancers. Some clones are missing from TCRdb's copy, which holds only in-frame ones; the method was immunoSEQ multiplex PCR. The sample lists some 69,000 clones, around 88% seen once, with 2.5% to 3.5% in the top ten. Sample: CD4+ or CD8+ T cells sorted from blood, taken in a trial of the OX40 agonist ivuxolimab. The receptors shown here come from an adult with an advanced solid tumor such as melanoma, head and neck, liver or kidney cancer. CDR3s include the opening cysteine and the closing phenylalanine or tryptophan. Each record gives: V gene, clone size, CDR3 protein. Rows may omit the clone size; those that give it use once, few, many or a size class.

TRBV7-3 | - | CASSLRLWAGLATNEKLFF
TRBV7-9 | once | CASSFGLTSYEQYF
TRBV5-1 | once | CASSETSGGPPSSYEQYF
TRBV27 | - | CASSLGQYTGELFF
TRBV2 | - | CASTRTRDRGTYEQYF
TRBV9 | - | CASSGGRNGRSSGTGANVLTF
TRBV2 | - | CASSEWGGYTDTQYF
TRBV7-6 | - | CASSLNGNVGETQYF
TRBV9 | - | CASSVGDRGYEQYF
TRBV14 | - | CASRVGASYNEQFF
TRBV30 | - | CAWSPGQGPQPQHF
TRBV4-1 | - | CASSQEGDYGYTF
TRBV13 | - | CASSLRTGGEKLFF
TRBV7-8 | - | CASSLATGPHYGYTF
TRBV6-1 | - | CASLDTQVEKLFF
TRBV30 | - | CAWSVGASGSSYNEQFF
TRBV7-8 | - | CASSRLADPNTGELFF
TRBV15 | - | CATSRSKGISGNTIYF
TRBV9 | - | CASSVVTSPGGDTQYF
TRBV6-6 | - | CASKDRDNEQFF
TRBV6-1 | - | CASSRDRVVTEAFF
TRBV28 | - | CASSAPGANMNTEAFF
TRBV5-1 | - | CASSLEGQGNTIYF
TRBV28 | - | CASSSRLTGMNTEAFF
TRBV2 | - | CASSGQLLPNYGYTF
TRBV6-1 | - | CASRLQGNRDTQYF
TRBV2 | - | CASSEYQSLNTEAFF
TRBV29-1 | - | CSVGFDNEQFF
TRBV28 | - | CASSLPSYTQYF